What follows is one TCR beta chain and its context. This sample stems from a study of cytomegalovirus exposure and HLA in healthy donors. Germline lookup yields CDR1 SGDLS and CDR2 YYNGEE. The CDR3 totals 17 residues. Losses at the gene ends were 0 bases for V and 5 bases for J; bases not matched to a gene: 6. These donors counted as nominally healthy when sampled, but unrecorded immune exposures were likely. PCR was performed using 60 Vbeta and 13 Jbeta primers. Assay: immunoSEQ multiplex PCR; the TCRdb copy retains only in-frame clones and omits some. The sample shows 150,000 to 200,000 clones, about three quarters of them seen only once.

V usage is TRBV9 and J usage is TRBJ2-5; 14 bases agree with TRBD2. This receptor was taken from a man aged 35-49 years in good health and CMV-seropositive. Input material: PBMCs. CDR3 protein: CASSVGGTSGSVETQYF. The CDR3 DNA follows: TGTGCCAGCAGCGTAGGCGGGACTAGCGGGAGTGTGGAGACCCAGTACTTC.